This is a list of T cell receptor beta chains from one sample in a study of blood T cell repertoires in COVID-19. The protocol was immunoSEQ multiplex PCR, while the TCRdb copy is restricted to in-frame clones and leaves out a portion. The sample has roughly 150,000 clones; around 88% are singletons. Sequencing used peripheral blood. The source of these receptors is a human donor in a cohort sampled during active COVID-19. Both conserved end residues are part of each CDR3. The order of the fields is J gene, clone size, V gene, CDR3 protein. Size is omitted from some rows. Given values are once, few, many or a class for expanded clones.

J: TRBJ1-4
size: -
V: TRBV5-6
CDR3: CASSYRDSAYATNEKLFF

J: TRBJ1-1
size: -
V: TRBV7-9
CDR3: CASSLRPGNTEAFF

J: TRBJ2-3
size: once
V: TRBV5-1
CDR3: CASSPTGASIGQYF

J: TRBJ1-1
size: -
V: TRBV29-1
CDR3: CSGLETFEAFF

J: TRBJ2-1
size: -
V: TRBV7-8
CDR3: CASSPRGGLEDYNEQFF

J: TRBJ2-3
size: -
V: TRBV7-3
CDR3: CASSSRTTDTQYF

J: TRBJ1-2
size: -
V: TRBV7-8
CDR3: CASSLATGRSGGYTF

J: TRBJ2-7
size: few
V: TRBV10-3
CDR3: CAISESGNEQYF

J: TRBJ1-4
size: -
V: TRBV25-1
CDR3: CASRGTGGYEKLFF

J: TRBJ2-1
size: -
V: TRBV6-5
CDR3: CASSGQGAINEQFF

J: TRBJ2-7
size: -
V: TRBV7-9
CDR3: CASSPVPFEQYF

J: TRBJ1-2
size: -
V: TRBV14
CDR3: CASSQGGGYGYTF

J: TRBJ1-4
size: -
V: TRBV1
CDR3: CTSSQEVRAREKLFF

J: TRBJ1-2
size: once
V: TRBV3-1/TRBV3-2
CDR3: CASSLGSGYTF

J: TRBJ2-6
size: -
V: TRBV18
CDR3: CASSPPPTGGSDSGANVLTF

J: TRBJ2-3
size: once
V: TRBV6-2/TRBV6-3
CDR3: CASSITGSPSQYF

J: TRBJ1-6
size: -
V: TRBV6-6
CDR3: CASSYWQGAKNSPLHF

J: TRBJ1-6
size: -
V: TRBV10-3
CDR3: CATAPRTGQGDSPLHF

J: TRBJ2-2
size: -
V: TRBV6-5
CDR3: CASSSDRVTGELFF

J: TRBJ1-3
size: -
V: TRBV7-2
CDR3: CASSLVSGNTIYF

J: TRBJ1-2
size: -
V: TRBV25-1
CDR3: CASSDYYGYTF

J: TRBJ2-1
size: -
V: TRBV7-6
CDR3: CASSRLQTGANHNEQFF

J: TRBJ2-2
size: -
V: TRBV5-6
CDR3: CASSWGTGTNTGELFF

J: TRBJ1-2
size: -
V: TRBV19
CDR3: CASSGTGGGGYTF

J: TRBJ2-7
size: -
V: TRBV6-5
CDR3: CASSYRGRTRDEQYF

J: TRBJ2-7
size: -
V: TRBV6-2/TRBV6-3
CDR3: CASSYSEGEQYF

J: TRBJ2-2
size: -
V: TRBV4-3
CDR3: CASSQELALAYTGELFF

J: TRBJ1-6
size: -
V: TRBV5-1
CDR3: CASSFGPGNPFSPLHF

J: TRBJ1-5
size: few
V: TRBV3-1/TRBV3-2
CDR3: CASSPGVWGQPQHF

J: TRBJ2-5
size: -
V: TRBV4-2
CDR3: CASSQGGGRLETQYF

J: TRBJ2-7
size: -
V: TRBV11-1
CDR3: CASSLTGYEQYF

J: TRBJ1-4
size: -
V: TRBV7-9
CDR3: CASSPRDRAREKLFF

J: TRBJ1-2
size: -
V: TRBV4-1
CDR3: CASRRTGENGYTF

J: TRBJ2-5
size: -
V: TRBV5-1
CDR3: CASSSEGLAGGVQYF

J: TRBJ1-5
size: many
V: TRBV6-1
CDR3: CASSEHSYNQPQHF

J: TRBJ2-3
size: once
V: TRBV10-1
CDR3: CASSDWDRGATDTQYF

J: TRBJ2-5
size: -
V: TRBV6-5
CDR3: CASARGWRETQYF

J: TRBJ2-5
size: -
V: TRBV5-1
CDR3: CASSSGRGRETQYF

J: TRBJ2-2
size: -
V: TRBV14
CDR3: CASSQGTRLPNTGELFF

J: TRBJ2-5
size: -
V: TRBV5-1
CDR3: CASSLVRGRETQYF

J: TRBJ2-5
size: -
V: TRBV5-4
CDR3: CASSPGLAGYETQYF

J: TRBJ2-3
size: -
V: TRBV5-1
CDR3: CASSFSGQSTDTQYF

J: TRBJ1-1
size: -
V: TRBV5-1
CDR3: CASSPSGTGSGPEAFF

J: TRBJ2-5
size: -
V: TRBV25-1
CDR3: CATGTKQGLTQETQYF

J: TRBJ2-2
size: -
V: TRBV19
CDR3: CASSSGGQNTGELFF

J: TRBJ1-2
size: -
V: TRBV5-4
CDR3: CASSWGGLGENGYTF

J: TRBJ1-5
size: once
V: TRBV19
CDR3: CASSIGLFNQPQHF

J: TRBJ1-2
size: -
V: TRBV5-1
CDR3: CASSYRPTTGKGGYTF

J: TRBJ1-3
size: -
V: TRBV4-2
CDR3: CASSQERGFSGNTIYF

J: TRBJ2-3
size: -
V: TRBV3-1/TRBV3-2
CDR3: CASSTGTMRVWDTQYF

J: TRBJ2-7
size: -
V: TRBV6-5
CDR3: CASSYIGSRPYEQYF

J: TRBJ1-1
size: -
V: TRBV7-3
CDR3: CASSTTGGAGTEAFF

J: TRBJ2-7
size: -
V: TRBV6-1
CDR3: CASSDKGVWEQYF

J: TRBJ1-5
size: -
V: TRBV6-5
CDR3: CASSSRDNYQHF

J: TRBJ2-7
size: -
V: TRBV5-4
CDR3: CASSRDSESYEQYF

J: TRBJ2-7
size: once
V: TRBV7-9
CDR3: CASSLVQGQSYEQYF

J: TRBJ2-4
size: -
V: TRBV7-9
CDR3: CASSYRTGNIQYF

J: TRBJ1-6
size: -
V: TRBV7-9
CDR3: CASRSGNLDPYMDSPLHF

J: TRBJ1-2
size: -
V: TRBV27
CDR3: CASTLRQGRANYGYTF

J: TRBJ1-1
size: -
V: TRBV6-5
CDR3: CASSYGRGTTEAFF